This TCR beta chain was identified during a study of cytomegalovirus exposure and HLA in healthy donors. Comments on this clone: Its cognate antigen is unknown.

Produced via immunoSEQ multiplex PCR; TCRdb's table is partial and in-frame only. In the table there are fewer than 200,000 clones, roughly nine tenths of which are singletons. Study observations and caveats: Most sequenced TCRs were rare (though some public TCRs occurred in many donors). There were 150 to 200 TCR beta chains listed as cytomegalovirus-associated. Cytomegalovirus status, reportedly, was diagnosed with high specificity and sensitivity by the classifier. Later, an analysis found that TCR clusters from the first cohort tended to co-occur in the roughly 110 validation repertoires.

The CDR3 extends over 13 amino acids. The V end was cut by 10 bases, the J end by 4 bases, with 16 bases between. Germline V gene data show CDR1 as MNHEY and CDR2 as SVGAGI. Input material: PBMCs. The V and J genes are TRBV6-5 and TRBJ2-5; D may be TRBD2 (5 bases). The sequence derives from a man younger than 35 in good health and CMV-seropositive. The CDR3 is CATQRAGTETQYF. CDR3 sequence (DNA): TGTGCCACCCAGAGGGCGGGTACAGAGACCCAGTACTTC.